The clone carrying this T cell receptor beta chain was counted between two and nine times. A J-beta primer mix and a sample-barcoded 5' primer were used in a second PCR of about 7 to 12 cycles. One entry per CDR3 protein, called by TCRdb with MiXCR from the 5' RACE reads. The repertoire holds about 580,000 distinct CDR3 sequences, with under 55% as singletons. The sample belongs to a study of blood T cells in healthy people across ages. Germline V gene sequence: CDR1 SGDLS, CDR2 YYNGEE. V was trimmed by 2 bases and J by 7 bases, leaving 22 bases between them. The CDR3 spans 17 residues. The chain uses TRBV9 and TRBJ2-1; TRBD2 might be the D (5 bases). The sequenced material came from blood. This receptor was identified in a man older than 75 in good health. CDR3 nucleotide sequence: TGTGCCAGCAGCGTTCAGGCAGGAATAGCGCTCAGGAATGAGCAGTTCTTC. This sequence encodes CASSVQAGIALRNEQFF. The full variable domain, in which reference TRBV9 and TRBJ2-1 provide the parts outside the CDR3, is DSGVTQTPKHLITATGQRVTLRCSPRSGDLSVYWYQQSLDQGLQFLIQYYNGEERAKGNILERFSAQQFPDLHSELNLSSLELGDSALYFCASSVQAGIALRNEQFFGPGTRLTVL.